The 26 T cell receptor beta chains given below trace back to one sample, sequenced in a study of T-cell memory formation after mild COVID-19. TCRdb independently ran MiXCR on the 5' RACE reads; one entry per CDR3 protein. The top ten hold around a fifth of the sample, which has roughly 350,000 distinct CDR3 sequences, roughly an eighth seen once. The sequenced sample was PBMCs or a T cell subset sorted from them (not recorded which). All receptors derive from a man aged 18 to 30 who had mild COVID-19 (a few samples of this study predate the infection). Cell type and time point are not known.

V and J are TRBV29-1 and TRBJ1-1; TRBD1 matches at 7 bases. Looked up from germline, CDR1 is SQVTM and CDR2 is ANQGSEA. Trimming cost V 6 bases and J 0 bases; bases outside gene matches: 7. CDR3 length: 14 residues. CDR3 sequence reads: CSVRQGPVNTEAFF. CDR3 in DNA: TGCAGCGTACGACAGGGTCCTGTGAACACTGAAGCTTTCTTT.

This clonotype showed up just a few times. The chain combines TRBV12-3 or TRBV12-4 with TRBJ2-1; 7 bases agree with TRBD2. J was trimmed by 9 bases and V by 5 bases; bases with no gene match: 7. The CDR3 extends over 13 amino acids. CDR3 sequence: CASSQGGGGEQFF. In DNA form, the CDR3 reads TGTGCCAGCAGTCAAGGCGGGGGAGGTGAGCAGTTCTTC.

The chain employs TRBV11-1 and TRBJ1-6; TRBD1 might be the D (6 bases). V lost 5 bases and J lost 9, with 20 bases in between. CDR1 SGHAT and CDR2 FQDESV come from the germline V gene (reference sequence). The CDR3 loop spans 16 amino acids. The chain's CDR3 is CASSPWAGADASPLHF. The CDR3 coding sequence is TGTGCCAGCAGCCCGTGGGCAGGGGCCGACGCTTCACCCCTCCACTTT. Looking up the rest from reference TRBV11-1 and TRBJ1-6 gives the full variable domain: EAEVAQSPRYKITEKSQAVAFWCDPISGHATLYWYRQILGQGPELLVQFQDESVVDDSQLPKDRFSAERLKGVDSTLKIQPAELGDSAMYLCASSPWAGADASPLHFGNGTRLTVT.

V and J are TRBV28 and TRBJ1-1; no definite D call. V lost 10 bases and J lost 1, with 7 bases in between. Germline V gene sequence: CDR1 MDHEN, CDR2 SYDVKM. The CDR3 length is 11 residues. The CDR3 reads CATQENTEAFF. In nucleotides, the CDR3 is TGTGCCACCCAGGAGAACACTGAAGCTTTCTTT.

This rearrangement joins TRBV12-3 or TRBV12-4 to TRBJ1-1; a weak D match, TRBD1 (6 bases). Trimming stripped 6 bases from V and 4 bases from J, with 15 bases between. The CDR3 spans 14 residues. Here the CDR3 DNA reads TGTGCCAGCAGAGACACAGGGCTGGGCACTGAAGCTTTCTTT. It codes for CASRDTGLGTEAFF.

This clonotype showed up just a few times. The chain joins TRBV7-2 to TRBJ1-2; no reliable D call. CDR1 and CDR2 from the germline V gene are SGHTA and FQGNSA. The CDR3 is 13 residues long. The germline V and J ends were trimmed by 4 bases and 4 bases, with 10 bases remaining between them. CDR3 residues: CASSSPPLYGYTF. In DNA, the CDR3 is TGTGCCAGCAGCTCCCCTCCCCTCTATGGCTACACCTTC.

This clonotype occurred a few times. CDR3 in amino acids: CASSFYWDRTYNEQFF. DNA of the CDR3: TGCGCCAGCAGCTTTTATTGGGACAGGACCTACAATGAGCAGTTCTTC. J is TRBJ2-1 and V is TRBV5-1; 8 bases map to TRBD1. There are 16 residues in the CDR3. After removal of 2 bases from V and 2 bases from J, the junction contained 6 bases not matched to a gene. Germline CDR1 SGHRS, CDR2 YFSETQ.

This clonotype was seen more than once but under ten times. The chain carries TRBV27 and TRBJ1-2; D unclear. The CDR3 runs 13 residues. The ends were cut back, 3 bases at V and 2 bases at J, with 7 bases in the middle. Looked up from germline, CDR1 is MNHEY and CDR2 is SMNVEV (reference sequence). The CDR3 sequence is CASSLSRNYGYTF. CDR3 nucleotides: TGTGCCAGCAGTTTGAGCCGAAACTATGGCTACACCTTC.

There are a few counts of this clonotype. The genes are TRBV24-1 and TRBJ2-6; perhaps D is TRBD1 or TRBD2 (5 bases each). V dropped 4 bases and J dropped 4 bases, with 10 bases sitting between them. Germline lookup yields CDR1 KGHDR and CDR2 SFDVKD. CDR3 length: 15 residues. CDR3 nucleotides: TGTGCCACCAGTGACGGGGCGGCCGGGGCCAACGTCCTGACTTTC. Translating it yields CATSDGAAGANVLTF.

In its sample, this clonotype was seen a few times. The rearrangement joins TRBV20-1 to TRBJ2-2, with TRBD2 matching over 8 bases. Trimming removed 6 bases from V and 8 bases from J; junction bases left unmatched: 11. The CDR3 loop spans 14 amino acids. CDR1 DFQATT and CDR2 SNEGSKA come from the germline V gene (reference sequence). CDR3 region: CSAARASGPGELFF. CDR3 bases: TGCAGTGCCGCCCGGGCTAGCGGGCCAGGGGAGCTGTTTTTT.

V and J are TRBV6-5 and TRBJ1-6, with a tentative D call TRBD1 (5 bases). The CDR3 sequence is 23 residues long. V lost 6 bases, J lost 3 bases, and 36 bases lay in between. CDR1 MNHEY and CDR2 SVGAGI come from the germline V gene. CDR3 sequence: CASSSEFWPGPTLAPFYNSPLHF. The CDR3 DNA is TGTGCCAGCAGCTCCGAATTCTGGCCGGGACCCACCCTGGCTCCCTTCTATAATTCACCCCTCCACTTT.

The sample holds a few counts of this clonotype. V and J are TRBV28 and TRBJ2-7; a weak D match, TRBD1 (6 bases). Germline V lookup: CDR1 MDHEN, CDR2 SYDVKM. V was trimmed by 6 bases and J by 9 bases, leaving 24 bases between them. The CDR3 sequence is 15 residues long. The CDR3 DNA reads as TGTGCCAGCAGCGCCCCGGACAGAGGGCTAATGGGGCAGTACGTC. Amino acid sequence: CASSAPDRGLMGQYV.

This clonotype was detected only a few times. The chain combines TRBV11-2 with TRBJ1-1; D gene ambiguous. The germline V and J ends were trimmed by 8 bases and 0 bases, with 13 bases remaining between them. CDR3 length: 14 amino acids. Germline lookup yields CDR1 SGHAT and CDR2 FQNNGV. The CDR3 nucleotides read TGTGCCAGCTCGGGCCTCACCATGAACACTGAAGCTTTCTTT. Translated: CASSGLTMNTEAFF.

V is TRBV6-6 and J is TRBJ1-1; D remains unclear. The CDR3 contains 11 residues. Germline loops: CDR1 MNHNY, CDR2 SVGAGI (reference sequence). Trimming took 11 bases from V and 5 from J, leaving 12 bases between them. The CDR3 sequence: CAATEVTEAFF. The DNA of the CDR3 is TGTGCCGCCACGGAGGTAACTGAAGCTTTCTTT.

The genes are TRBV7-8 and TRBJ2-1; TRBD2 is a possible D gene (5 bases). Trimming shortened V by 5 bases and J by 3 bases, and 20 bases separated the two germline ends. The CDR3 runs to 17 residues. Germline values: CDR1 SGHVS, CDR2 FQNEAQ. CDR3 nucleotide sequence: TGTGCCAGCAGCCACTACGGGGTCAGAATGTTCTACAATGAGCAGTTCTTC. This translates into CASSHYGVRMFYNEQFF.

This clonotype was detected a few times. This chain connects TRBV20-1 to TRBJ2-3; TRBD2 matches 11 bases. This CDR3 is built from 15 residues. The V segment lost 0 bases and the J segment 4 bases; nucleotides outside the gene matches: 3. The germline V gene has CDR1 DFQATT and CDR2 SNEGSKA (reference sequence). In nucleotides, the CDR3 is TGCAGTGCTAGAGATAGCGGGGGGGCCTCAGATACGCAGTATTTT. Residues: CSARDSGGASDTQYF.

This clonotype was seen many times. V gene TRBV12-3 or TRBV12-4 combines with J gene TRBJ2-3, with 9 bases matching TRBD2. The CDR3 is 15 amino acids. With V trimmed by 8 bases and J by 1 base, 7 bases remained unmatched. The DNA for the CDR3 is TGTGCCAGCGGCCCTTCTAGCGGGGGCACAGATACGCAGTATTTT. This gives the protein CASGPSSGGTDTQYF.

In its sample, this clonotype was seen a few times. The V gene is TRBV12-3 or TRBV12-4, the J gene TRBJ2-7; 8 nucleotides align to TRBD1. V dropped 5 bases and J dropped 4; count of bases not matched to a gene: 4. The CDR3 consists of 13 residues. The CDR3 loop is CASSQGAVYEQYV. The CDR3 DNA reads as TGTGCCAGCAGTCAGGGGGCGGTTTACGAGCAGTACGTC.

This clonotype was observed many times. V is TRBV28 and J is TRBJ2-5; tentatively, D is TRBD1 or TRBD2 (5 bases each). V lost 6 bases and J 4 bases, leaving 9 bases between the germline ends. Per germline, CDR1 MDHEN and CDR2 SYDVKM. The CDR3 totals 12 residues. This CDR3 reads CASRRGRETQYF. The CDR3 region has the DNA TGTGCCAGCAGGAGGGGACGAGAGACCCAGTACTTC. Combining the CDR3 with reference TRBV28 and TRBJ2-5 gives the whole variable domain DVKVTQSSRYLVKRTGEKVFLECVQDMDHENMFWYRQDPGLGLRLIYFSYDVKMKEKGDIPEGYSVSREKKERFSLILESASTNQTSMYLCASRRGRETQYFGPGTRLLVL.

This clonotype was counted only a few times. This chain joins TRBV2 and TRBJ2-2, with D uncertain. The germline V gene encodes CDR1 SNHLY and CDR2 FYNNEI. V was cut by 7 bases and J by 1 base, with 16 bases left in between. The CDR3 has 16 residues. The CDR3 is CASKALLLRNTGELFF. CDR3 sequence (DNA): TGTGCCAGCAAAGCACTTCTCTTAAGGAACACCGGGGAGCTGTTTTTT.

The CDR3, as DNA: TGTGCCAGCAGCAGACTAGCGGATTACACAGATACGCAGTATTTT. Amino acids: CASSRLADYTDTQYF. The chain links TRBV7-2 to TRBJ2-3, with 9 bases fitting TRBD2. V shed 5 bases, J shed 2 bases, and the junction held 5 bases outside the gene matches. The CDR3 consists of 15 residues. Germline lookup yields CDR1 SGHTA and CDR2 FQGNSA.

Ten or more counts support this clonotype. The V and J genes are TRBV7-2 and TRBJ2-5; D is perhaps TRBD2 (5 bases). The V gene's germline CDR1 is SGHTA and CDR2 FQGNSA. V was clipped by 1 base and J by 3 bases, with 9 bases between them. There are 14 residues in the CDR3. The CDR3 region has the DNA TGTGCCAGCAGCTTAGTAACGGGAAAAGAGACCCAGTACTTC. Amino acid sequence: CASSLVTGKETQYF.

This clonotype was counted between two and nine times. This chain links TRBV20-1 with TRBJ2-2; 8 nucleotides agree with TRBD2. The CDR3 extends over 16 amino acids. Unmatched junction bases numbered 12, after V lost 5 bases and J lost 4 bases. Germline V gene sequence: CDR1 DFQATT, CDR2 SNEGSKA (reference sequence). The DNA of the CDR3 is TGCAGTGCTTTAACCGGGACTAGGGGTATCACCGGGGAGCTGTTTTTT. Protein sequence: CSALTGTRGITGELFF.

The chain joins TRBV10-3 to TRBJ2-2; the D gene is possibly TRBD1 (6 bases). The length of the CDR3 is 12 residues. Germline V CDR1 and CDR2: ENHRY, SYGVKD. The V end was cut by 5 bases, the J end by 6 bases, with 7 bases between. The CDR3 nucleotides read TGTGCCATCAGTTACAGGGCCGGGGAGCTGTTTTTT. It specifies CAISYRAGELFF.

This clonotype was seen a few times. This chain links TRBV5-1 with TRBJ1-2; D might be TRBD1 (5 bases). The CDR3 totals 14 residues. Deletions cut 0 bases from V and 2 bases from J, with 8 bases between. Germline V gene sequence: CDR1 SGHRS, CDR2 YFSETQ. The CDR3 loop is CASSLGDGNYGYTF. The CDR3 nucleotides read TGCGCCAGCAGCTTGGGGGACGGCAACTATGGCTACACCTTC.

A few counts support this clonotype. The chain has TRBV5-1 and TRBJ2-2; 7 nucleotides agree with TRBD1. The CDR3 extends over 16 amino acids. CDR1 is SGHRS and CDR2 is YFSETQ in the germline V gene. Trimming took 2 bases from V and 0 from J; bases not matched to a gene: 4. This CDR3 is CASSLGTASNTGELFF. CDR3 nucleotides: TGCGCCAGCAGCTTAGGGACAGCGTCGAACACCGGGGAGCTGTTTTTT.